These 30 T cell receptor beta chains share one sample of origin, sequenced in a study of PD-1 blockade in classical Hodgkin lymphoma. Brentuximab vedotin exposure varied, and every patient relapsed after autologous stem cell transplantation. Assay: immunoSEQ multiplex PCR; the TCRdb copy retains only in-frame clones and omits some. The sample consists of about 97,000 clones, 75% to 90% of them appearing once. The sequenced sample was peripheral blood mononuclear cells (PBMCs), obtained at baseline. The receptors derive from a human donor with classical Hodgkin lymphoma.

This rearrangement joins TRBV2 to TRBJ1-4; 7 bases fit TRBD1. CDR1 is SNHLY and CDR2 is FYNNEI in the germline V gene. Trimming removed 1 base from V and 4 bases from J; junction bases left unmatched: 3. The CDR3 has 15 amino acids. CDR3 coding DNA: TGTGCCAGCAGTGAAGGAGGACAGGATAATGAAAAACTGTTTTTT. Amino acids: CASSEGGQDNEKLFF.

V is TRBV7-3 and J is TRBJ2-5, with D unclear. The V and J ends lost 5 bases and 2 bases respectively, with 9 bases between them. Germline CDR1 and CDR2: SGHTA and FQGTGA. The CDR3 is 13 amino acids. The CDR3 loop is CASSPGSQETQYF. The CDR3 region has the DNA TGTGCCAGCAGCCCGGGTTCTCAAGAGACCCAGTACTTC.

The V gene is TRBV7-8, the J gene TRBJ1-2, with D possibly matching TRBD1 (6 bases). This CDR3 comprises 17 residues. Germline V gives CDR1 SGHVS, CDR2 FQNEAQ. V lost 4 bases and J 8 bases, leaving 26 bases between the germline ends. This CDR3 is CASSSYRERVPEAGYTF. The CDR3 DNA sequence: TGTGCCAGCAGCTCATACAGGGAGCGGGTACCCGAAGCGGGCTACACCTTC.

This clone was observed once. This chain connects TRBV28 to TRBJ1-5, with 9 bases fitting TRBD1. This CDR3 spans 16 amino acids. After removal of 5 bases from V and 2 bases from J, the junction contained 7 bases not matched to a gene. The germline V gene has CDR1 MDHEN and CDR2 SYDVKM. In nucleotides, the CDR3 is TGTGCCAGCAGTCCCCGACAGGGGGTTGGCAATCAGCCCCAGCATTTT. Protein sequence: CASSPRQGVGNQPQHF.

The sample holds one count of this clone. V gene TRBV6-1 combines with J gene TRBJ2-7; D remains unclear. Germline V CDR1 and CDR2: MNHNS, SASEGT. V gave up 1 base and J gave up 2 bases, with 12 bases separating them. This CDR3 has 15 residues. The CDR3 sequence is CASSEEAPATYEQYF. CDR3 in DNA: TGTGCCAGCAGTGAAGAAGCGCCCGCCACCTACGAGCAGTACTTC.

This sequence joins TRBV7-3 and TRBJ2-1; no clear D. The CDR3 has 15 amino acids. Germline assignment: CDR1 SGHTA and CDR2 FQGTGA. Trimming took 1 base from V and 7 from J, leaving 14 bases between them. The CDR3 DNA follows: TGTGCCAGCAGCTTAAGCCTCACTTATATTAATGAGCAGTTCTTC. It yields the protein CASSLSLTYINEQFF. Full variable domain (remainder filled in from reference TRBV7-3 and TRBJ2-1): GAGVSQTPSNKVTEKGKYVELRCDPISGHTALYWYRQSLGQGPEFLIYFQGTGAADDSGLPNDRFFAVRPEGSVSTLKIQRTERGDSAVYLCASSLSLTYINEQFFGPGTRLTVL.

The chain recombines TRBV11-2 with TRBJ2-3; D assignment may be TRBD1 or TRBD2 (5 bases each). This CDR3 spans 15 amino acids. Trimming removed 4 bases from V and 2 bases from J, with 13 bases in between. The germline V gene has CDR1 SGHAT and CDR2 FQNNGV. The CDR3 protein is CASSSRDPYTDTQYF. In nucleotides, the CDR3 is TGTGCCAGCAGCTCCCGGGACCCCTACACAGATACGCAGTATTTT.

The chain couples TRBV9 to TRBJ2-1, with 11 bases that match TRBD2. CDR3 length: 14 amino acids. The germline gives CDR1 SGDLS, CDR2 YYNGEE. Trimming cost V 1 base and J 11 bases; bases outside gene matches: 5. The CDR3: CASSVRLAGPQQFF. The CDR3 region has the DNA TGTGCCAGCAGCGTACGACTAGCGGGACCCCAGCAGTTCTTC.

The chain joins TRBV28 to TRBJ2-7; maybe TRBD1 (7 bases). The germline V gene has CDR1 MDHEN and CDR2 SYDVKM. The V and J ends lost 7 bases and 4 bases respectively, with 17 bases between them. The CDR3 is 14 residues long. CDR3 DNA sequence: TGTGCCAGCATAAAAGGAGGGGGCGAGTACGAGCAGTACTTC. This codes for CASIKGGGEYEQYF.

This clone was recorded a few times. The chain has TRBV7-8 and TRBJ1-2, with 8 bases identical to TRBD1. CDR1 SGHVS and CDR2 FQNEAQ come from the germline V gene. The CDR3 spans 15 residues. The ends lost 6 bases at V and 5 bases at J; junction bases unmatched: 11. The CDR3 protein is CASSPYSGGAYGYTF. The CDR3 nucleotides are TGTGCCAGCAGTCCCTATTCAGGGGGCGCTTATGGCTACACCTTC.

In this sample, this clone turned up once. The rearrangement links TRBV7-2 to TRBJ1-1; D gene unclear. The CDR3 totals 14 residues. Germline loops: CDR1 SGHTA, CDR2 FQGNSA. Trimming stripped 4 bases from V and 5 bases from J, with 14 bases between. The CDR3 DNA follows: TGTGCCAGCAGCTCGGGCCTTACAAGGACTGAAGCTTTCTTT. This sequence encodes CASSSGLTRTEAFF.

V gene TRBV9 combines with J gene TRBJ1-1; 7 nucleotides align to TRBD1. J gave up 1 base and V 0 bases, and 3 bases lay outside the gene matches. The CDR3 covers 15 residues. CDR1 is SGDLS and CDR2 is YYNGEE in the germline V gene. The chain's CDR3 is CASSVGAGGNTEAFF. The CDR3 nucleotides are TGTGCCAGCAGCGTAGGGGCAGGGGGGAACACTGAAGCTTTCTTT.

V usage is TRBV6-5 and J usage is TRBJ1-1; a possible D gene is TRBD1 (5 bases). There are 16 residues in the CDR3. Germline lookup yields CDR1 MNHEY and CDR2 SVGAGI. V shed 2 bases and J shed 0 bases, with 13 bases lying between them. The CDR3 DNA sequence: TGTGCCAGCAGTTACGGGGCAGGATATATGAACACTGAAGCTTTCTTT. This gives the protein CASSYGAGYMNTEAFF.

The CDR3 loop reads CASSVVDEQFF. Here the CDR3 DNA reads TGCGCCAGCAGTGTGGTGGATGAGCAGTTCTTC. The V call is TRBV10-2, the J call TRBJ2-1; D gene unclear. Trimming shortened V by 4 bases and J by 8 bases, and 6 bases separated the two germline ends. The CDR3 consists of 11 residues. The germline gives CDR1 WSHSY, CDR2 SAAADI.

The table lists this clone with a count of one. The chain couples TRBV6-6 to TRBJ1-5; D unclear. V was shortened by 5 bases and J by 6 bases, with 11 bases between the two germline ends. In germline, CDR1 is MNHNY, CDR2 SVGAGI (reference sequence). The CDR3 runs to 13 residues. The CDR3 DNA is TGTGCCAGCAGTCCCCAAGTTGGTCAGCCCCAGCATTTT. This translates into CASSPQVGQPQHF.

The rearrangement joins TRBV27 to TRBJ2-7; TRBD1 aligns across 11 bases. CDR3 length: 15 amino acids. Germline CDR1 and CDR2: MNHEY and SMNVEV (reference sequence). Trimming removed 5 bases from V and 2 bases from J; junction bases left unmatched: 5. The CDR3, as DNA: TGTGCCAGCAGTATAGGACAGGGGGCTGCCTACGAGCAGTACTTC. This encodes CASSIGQGAAYEQYF.

The V gene is TRBV6-6, the J gene TRBJ2-1, with TRBD2 matching 9 bases. J gave up 0 bases and V 5 bases, and 2 bases lay outside the gene matches. Per germline, CDR1 MNHNY and CDR2 SVGAGI (reference sequence). The CDR3 runs 15 residues. CDR3 sequence reads: CASSETSGSYNEQFF. The CDR3 DNA follows: TGTGCCAGCAGTGAGACTAGCGGCTCCTACAATGAGCAGTTCTTC.

The chain couples TRBV28 to TRBJ2-7; no clear D gene. Between the trimmed V and J ends, which lost 3 bases and 3 bases, there was a span of 12 bases. The V gene's germline CDR1 is MDHEN and CDR2 SYDVKM. CDR3 size: 14 residues. The CDR3 spells CASSFPGLGYEQYF. The CDR3 nucleotides read TGTGCCAGCAGTTTCCCCGGGTTGGGCTACGAGCAGTACTTC.

The chain is built from TRBV11-2 and TRBJ2-7; a possible D gene is TRBD2 (7 bases). V was pared by 4 bases and J by 6 bases, with 19 bases between. CDR3 length equals 15 residues. Germline CDR1 SGHAT, CDR2 FQNNGV. The CDR3 bases are TGTGCCAGCAGCTCCAGACAGGTCTGGGAGGGCGAGCAGTACTTC. Translation: CASSSRQVWEGEQYF.

A single count supports this clone. This chain uses TRBV7-9 with TRBJ2-1, with a weak D call TRBD2 (6 bases). The length of the CDR3 is 12 residues. CDR1 SEHNR and CDR2 FQNEAQ come from the germline V gene (reference sequence). Trimming left V 5 bases short and J 6 bases short, with 8 bases between. CDR3 loop: CASSLTSNEQFF. CDR3 in DNA: TGTGCCAGCAGCCTGACTAGCAATGAGCAGTTCTTC.

The chain employs TRBV18 and TRBJ1-1; D ambiguous. Germline V lookup: CDR1 KGHSH, CDR2 LQKENI. Between the trimmed V and J ends, which lost 6 bases and 2 bases, there was a span of 16 bases. There are 15 residues in the CDR3. The CDR3 loop is CASSAAPEVNTEAFF. Written as DNA, the CDR3 is TGTGCCAGCTCCGCCGCCCCTGAGGTAAACACTGAAGCTTTCTTT.

The chain combines TRBV29-1 with TRBJ2-7, with TRBD1 identical over 7 bases. Trimming took 6 bases from V and 3 from J; bases not matched to a gene: 5. CDR1 is SQVTM and CDR2 is ANQGSEA in the germline V gene. The CDR3 consists of 12 residues. CDR3 DNA sequence: TGCAGCGTACGGGACAGCGTCTACGAGCAGTACTTC. It specifies CSVRDSVYEQYF.

This chain connects TRBV11-2 to TRBJ1-5; TRBD1 agrees at 9 bases. The CDR3 sequence is 16 residues long. Germline trimming cut 5 bases from V and 2 bases from J; bases unmatched to any gene: 7. Looked up from germline, CDR1 is SGHAT and CDR2 is FQNNGV. The CDR3 DNA reads as TGTGCCAGCAGCCCCACAGGGGGCTCTGGCAATCAGCCCCAGCATTTT. It codes for CASSPTGGSGNQPQHF.

The chain joins TRBV27 to TRBJ1-6; D is ambiguous. V gave up 6 bases and J gave up 5 bases, with 8 bases separating them. The CDR3 runs 13 residues. CDR1 MNHEY and CDR2 SMNVEV come from the germline V gene (reference sequence). The CDR3, as DNA: TGTGCCAGCAGGGACCTTAATAATTCACCCCTCCACTTT. Protein: CASRDLNNSPLHF.

The chain recombines TRBV28 with TRBJ2-7; D gene ambiguous. Germline V gene data show CDR1 as MDHEN and CDR2 as SYDVKM. The CDR3 has 15 amino acids. V lost 8 bases, J lost 3 bases, and 20 bases lay in between. CDR3 amino acids: CASCSWGSTRYEQYF. The CDR3, as DNA: TGTGCCAGCTGCTCTTGGGGTTCTACGCGCTACGAGCAGTACTTC.

The chain carries TRBV30 and TRBJ1-2; 7 bases align to TRBD1. Germline V CDR1 and CDR2: GTSNPN, SVGIG (reference sequence). CDR3 length equals 15 residues. Germline trimming cut 0 bases from V and 4 bases from J; bases unmatched to any gene: 8. For the CDR3, the DNA is TGTGCCTGGAGTGTTTCCCCACAGGGGTTCTATGGCTACACCTTC. It specifies CAWSVSPQGFYGYTF.

The rearrangement uses TRBV2 and TRBJ2-1, with 14 positions matching TRBD2. Germline V gene lookup returns CDR1 SNHLY and CDR2 FYNNEI. V lost 6 bases and J lost 7; bases outside the gene matches: 20. The CDR3 consists of 20 residues. This chain's CDR3 is CASSPERTGTSGRLDNEQFF. In DNA, the CDR3 is TGTGCCAGCAGCCCCGAACGGACAGGGACTAGCGGGAGACTAGATAATGAGCAGTTCTTC.

This clone was found a few times. This chain connects TRBV2 to TRBJ1-5, with no clear D. V lost 4 bases to trimming and J lost 9 bases, with 10 bases between them. This CDR3 has 12 residues. Per the germline V gene, CDR1 is SNHLY and CDR2 is FYNNEI. The CDR3 region is CASSGTPTPQHF. CDR3 bases: TGTGCCAGCAGTGGAACTCCAACGCCCCAGCATTTT.

V usage is TRBV5-5 and J usage is TRBJ2-7; D uncertain. Trimming removed 1 base from V and 5 bases from J, with 7 bases in between. CDR3 length: 12 amino acids. Germline V lookup: CDR1 SGHKS, CDR2 YYEKEE (reference sequence). CDR3 in amino acids: CASSLFGDEQYF. Here the CDR3 DNA reads TGTGCCAGCAGCTTGTTTGGCGACGAGCAGTACTTC.

This chain connects TRBV14 to TRBJ2-1; the match to TRBD2 covers 12 bases. The length of the CDR3 is 15 residues. In germline, CDR1 is SGHDN, CDR2 FVKESK. Germline trimming cut 5 bases from V and 8 bases from J; bases unmatched to any gene: 7. CDR3 nucleotide sequence: TGTGCCAGCAGCGCACTGACTAGCGGGAGATATGAGCAGTTCTTC. Translated, it gives CASSALTSGRYEQFF.